This T cell receptor beta chain was documented in a study of shared clonotypes between healthy human individuals. The overall study: The study drew on two women and a few men aged 18 to 49 as donors. Whole-study results and caveats: Specimens sampled were limited to blood, with tissue repertoires likely differing.

In regard to this clone: Its specificity is unknown.

The method was immunoSEQ multiplex PCR; TCRdb's version includes in-frame clones alone and lacks a portion of them. Of roughly 490,000 clones listed, 76% were seen once; the top ten hold 10% to 15%. This CDR3 comprises 14 residues. The V and J ends lost 5 bases and 6 bases respectively, with 14 bases between them. CDR1 is KGHSH and CDR2 is LQKENI in the germline V gene. The TCR sequence derives from a woman between 35 and 50 years old in good health. Some clones in this sample may be carry-over from other donors' samples. This sequence joins TRBV18 and TRBJ2-4, with D possibly being TRBD1 or TRBD2 (5 bases each). Sequenced material: PBMCs. The CDR3 bases are TGTGCCAGCTCAACGGGGCTGGTGGTAAACATTCAGTACTTC. It codes for CASSTGLVVNIQYF.